These 16 T cell receptor beta chains came from one sample sequenced in a study of Ad26.COV2.S vaccination and SARS-CoV-2 variants. The treatment is: approximately 18 received Ad26.COV2.S at low or high dose, single or two shots; several received placebo; per-sample allocation not given. Vaccine and placebo recipients were sampled on day 63 after the first injection. Clones were sequenced by immunoSEQ multiplex PCR, and TCRdb holds only the in-frame ones, with some missing. The table shows some 640,000 clones, with about 90% occurring only once. This specimen was peripheral blood, taken in a trial of Ad26.COV2.S vaccine versus placebo. All receptors derive from a person aged 18 to 65 who received the Ad26.COV2.S COVID-19 vaccine or a placebo.

The chain uses TRBV11-2 and TRBJ1-3; D gene unclear. Trimming removed 2 bases from V and 7 bases from J, with 9 bases in between. The germline V gene encodes CDR1 SGHAT and CDR2 FQNNGV. The CDR3 is 13 residues long. The CDR3 sequence is CASSLPPLNTIYF. CDR3 DNA: TGTGCCAGCAGCTTACCCCCATTGAACACCATATATTTT.

This clone is a singleton in its sample. The gene calls are TRBV6-5 and TRBJ2-7, with a tentative D call TRBD2 (5 bases). The germline V gene encodes CDR1 MNHEY and CDR2 SVGAGI. Trimming removed 5 bases from V and 4 bases from J, with 18 bases in between. The CDR3 has 15 amino acids. The CDR3 spells CASSPGRDGWYEQYF. In DNA form, the CDR3 reads TGTGCCAGCAGTCCTGGACGGGATGGCTGGTACGAGCAGTACTTC.

The V and J genes are TRBV6-5 and TRBJ2-7; 7 bases map to TRBD2. Losses at the gene ends were 2 bases for V and 9 bases for J; bases not matched to a gene: 10. CDR1 and CDR2 (germline): MNHEY, SVGAGI. The CDR3 runs to 14 residues. The DNA for the CDR3 is TGTGCCAGCAGTTACCGGGGGGTGGCCGCCCGGCAGTACTTC. The encoded protein is CASSYRGVAARQYF.

With respect to this clone: The sample has other DNA sequences that encode this CDR3 too. The chain is built from TRBV18 and TRBJ2-3, with D hard to call. Trimming pared 3 bases from V and 2 bases from J, leaving 3 bases between. CDR1 and CDR2 from the germline V gene are KGHSH and LQKENI. The CDR3 covers 12 residues. CDR3 DNA sequence: TGTGCCAGCTCACCTTCCACAGATACGCAGTATTTT. This translates into CASSPSTDTQYF.

The genes are TRBV9 and TRBJ1-4; maybe TRBD1 (5 bases). V was pared by 1 base and J by 7 bases, with 17 bases between. The CDR3 extends over 16 amino acids. CDR1 and CDR2 (germline): SGDLS, YYNGEE. This CDR3 reads CASSVTAQGRPEKLFF. Here the CDR3 DNA reads TGTGCCAGCAGCGTAACAGCTCAGGGACGTCCTGAAAAACTGTTTTTT.

V gene TRBV4-3 combines with J gene TRBJ2-4; 16 nucleotides match TRBD2. The CDR3 spans 20 residues. With 1 base clipped from V and 3 bases from J, the junction kept 9 bases outside the gene matches. CDR1 is LGHNA, CDR2 YSLEER, per germline. The chain's CDR3 is CASSQVAGLAGGRDKNIQYF. DNA of the CDR3: TGCGCCAGCAGCCAAGTAGCGGGACTAGCGGGGGGGCGGGACAAAAACATTCAGTACTTC.

The V and J genes are TRBV19 and TRBJ1-1; D is uncertain. The V and J ends lost 4 bases and 0 bases respectively, with 9 bases between them. The germline CDR1 and CDR2 sequences are LNHDA and SQIVND (reference sequence). The CDR3 has 14 amino acids. In nucleotides, the CDR3 is TGTGCCAGTAGTACACCCACCTTGAACACTGAAGCTTTCTTT. Translating gives CASSTPTLNTEAFF.

The V call is TRBV3-1 (or the pseudogene TRBV3-2), the J call TRBJ2-7, with TRBD1 matching over 9 bases. CDR1 is LGHDT, CDR2 YNNKEL, per germline (reference sequence). J was trimmed by 1 base and V by 4 bases; bases with no gene match: 5. The CDR3 runs 15 residues. CDR3 in DNA: TGTGCCAGCAGCCCACCCGGGACAGGGTCCTACGAGCAGTACTTC. The encoded protein is CASSPPGTGSYEQYF.

The chain joins TRBV19 to TRBJ1-5; D unclear. CDR1 LNHDA and CDR2 SQIVND come from the germline V gene (reference sequence). The CDR3 spans 17 residues. V was shortened by 1 base and J by 2 bases, with 15 bases between the two germline ends. This CDR3 reads CASSIGGGVVGNQPQHF. The CDR3 bases are TGTGCCAGTAGTATAGGTGGCGGGGTGGTGGGCAATCAGCCCCAGCATTTT.

This chain joins TRBV24-1 and TRBJ2-5; D may match TRBD1 or TRBD2 (6 bases each). The CDR3 contains 14 residues. The ends were cut back, 4 bases at V and 5 bases at J, with 13 bases in the middle. Germline lookup yields CDR1 KGHDR and CDR2 SFDVKD. As DNA, the CDR3 is TGTGCCACCAGTGACCCCCGAGGGGGGGAGACCCAGTACTTC. Its translation is CATSDPRGGETQYF.

The chain uses TRBV7-9 and TRBJ2-5, with a possible D match to TRBD1 (5 bases). Looked up from germline, CDR1 is SEHNR and CDR2 is FQNEAQ (reference sequence). V lost 2 bases to trimming and J lost 5 bases, with 15 bases between them. This CDR3 has 15 amino acids. The CDR3 protein is CASSLQGHTGETQYF. The CDR3 region has the DNA TGTGCCAGCAGCTTACAAGGACATACTGGGGAGACCCAGTACTTC. Based on the CDR3 plus reference TRBV7-9 and TRBJ2-5, the full variable domain is DTGVSQNPRHKITKRGQNVTFRCDPISEHNRLYWYRQTLGQGPEFLTYFQNEAQLEKSRLLSDRFSAERPKGSFSTLEIQRTEQGDSAMYLCASSLQGHTGETQYFGPGTRLLVL.

The J gene is TRBJ1-6, the V gene TRBV6-5, with 7 bases that match TRBD1. Unmatched junction bases numbered 10, after V lost 2 bases and J lost 9 bases. Germline lookup yields CDR1 MNHEY and CDR2 SVGAGI. The CDR3 covers 16 residues. CDR3 DNA: TGTGCCAGCAGTTACGAAGGCAGGGGGATGGGTTCACCCCTCCACTTT. Translated: CASSYEGRGMGSPLHF.

This chain links TRBV16 with TRBJ1-6, with a possible D match to TRBD1 (6 bases). CDR1 KGHSY and CDR2 FQNENV come from the germline V gene. The CDR3 is 15 amino acids. Between the trimmed V and J ends, which lost 1 base and 7 bases, there was a span of 11 bases. Here the CDR3 DNA reads TGTGCCAGCAGCCAATTGAGGGGGACCAATTCACCCCTCCACTTT. It translates to CASSQLRGTNSPLHF.

The rearrangement links TRBV6-1 to TRBJ2-1; 14 positions agree with TRBD2. Unmatched junction bases numbered 4, after V lost 3 bases and J lost 9 bases. Germline-derived CDR1 and CDR2 are MNHNS and SASEGT. The CDR3 has 15 residues. Here the CDR3 DNA reads TGTGCCAGCAGTGATCCGGGACTAGCGGGAGTTGAGCAGTTCTTC. Its protein is CASSDPGLAGVEQFF.

The genes are TRBV30 and TRBJ2-2; 7 bases map to TRBD2. The CDR3 consists of 14 residues. The germline gives CDR1 GTSNPN, CDR2 SVGIG (reference sequence). The ends lost 4 bases at V and 6 bases at J; junction bases unmatched: 8. The CDR3 protein is CAWTLGGSAGELFF. The CDR3 DNA follows: TGTGCCTGGACCCTCGGGGGGTCAGCCGGGGAGCTGTTTTTT.

V gene TRBV30 combines with J gene TRBJ1-6; D remains ambiguous. The V gene lost 4 bases and the J gene lost 0 bases, with 16 bases spanning the gap. The germline V gene has CDR1 GTSNPN and CDR2 SVGIG (reference sequence). This CDR3 comprises 17 residues. CDR3 sequence (DNA): TGTGCCTGGACTAGGACTGATACGAGCTCCTATAATTCACCCCTCCACTTT. Amino acid sequence: CAWTRTDTSSYNSPLHF.